A single sample is the source of the 20 T cell receptor beta chains below, sequenced in a study of blood T cells in healthy people across ages. A sample-barcoded 5' primer and a J-beta primer mix were used in a second PCR of about 6 to 12 cycles. TCRdb processed the 5' RACE reads anew with MiXCR; each CDR3 protein has one entry. The repertoire holds 800,000 or so distinct CDR3 sequences, with around two thirds as singletons. The specimen sequenced was blood. Receptors originate from a man younger than 45 in good health.

V gene TRBV4-1 combines with J gene TRBJ2-6; possibly TRBD1 for D (6 bases). CDR1 is MGHRA and CDR2 is YSYEKL in the germline V gene. V was clipped by 1 base and J by 4 bases, with 17 bases between them. This CDR3 spans 18 amino acids. CDR3 sequence: CASSQGKMGANGANVLTF. The CDR3 region has the DNA TGCGCCAGCAGCCAAGGGAAGATGGGGGCGAACGGGGCCAACGTCCTGACTTTC.

The chain couples TRBV5-1 to TRBJ1-1, with 7 bases that match TRBD1. The germline V gene has CDR1 SGHRS and CDR2 YFSETQ. With V trimmed by 7 bases and J by 4 bases, 10 bases remained unmatched. This CDR3 comprises 14 residues. In DNA, the CDR3 is TGCGCCAGCGGCGAGACAGGGAGGAGCACTGAAGCTTTCTTT. Translation: CASGETGRSTEAFF. The full variable domain, with the rest looked up from reference TRBV5-1 and TRBJ1-1, is KAGVTQTPRYLIKTRGQQVTLSCSPISGHRSVSWYQQTPGQGLQFLFEYFSETQRNKGNFPGRFSGRQFSNSRSEMNVSTLELGDSALYLCASGETGRSTEAFFGQGTRLTVV.

The genes are TRBV5-1 and TRBJ2-3; maybe TRBD1 (5 bases). Per the germline V gene, CDR1 is SGHRS and CDR2 is YFSETQ. The CDR3 has 16 amino acids. Trimming took off 0 bases at V and 4 bases at J, with 15 bases between the two ends. The CDR3 is CASSLEGRVVADTQYF. In DNA form, the CDR3 reads TGCGCCAGCAGCTTGGAAGGCAGGGTGGTTGCAGATACGCAGTATTTT.

This chain links TRBV12-3 or TRBV12-4 with TRBJ2-5, with D possibly matching TRBD2 (5 bases). This CDR3 spans 14 amino acids. V lost 6 bases to trimming and J lost 0 bases, with 11 bases between them. For the CDR3, the DNA is TGTGCCAGCAGACGAGACGGGGACCAAGAGACCCAGTACTTC. It specifies CASRRDGDQETQYF.

Comments on this clonotype: A junction end diverges from the germline sequence, so it may reflect a read error. The rearrangement joins TRBV20-1 to TRBJ2-1, with 8 bases that match TRBD2. In germline, CDR1 is DFQATT, CDR2 SNEGSKA (reference sequence). CDR3 length: 15 residues. CDR3: CSASPGGGGRNERFF. The CDR3, as DNA: TGCAGTGCTAGCCCGGGAGGGGGAGGTCGGAATGAGCGGTTCTTC.

The chain couples TRBV6-5 to TRBJ1-4, with a tentative D call TRBD1 (5 bases). Germline V lookup: CDR1 MNHEY, CDR2 SVGAGI. Trimming left V 10 bases short and J 5 bases short, with 23 bases between. The length of the CDR3 is 16 residues. The CDR3 coding sequence is TGTGCCACCTCCAGGGTGGCCTTGGGTAGAAATGAAAAACTGTTTTTT. Amino acid sequence: CATSRVALGRNEKLFF.

The rearrangement links TRBV29-1 to TRBJ2-5; no firm D call. The CDR3 sequence is 14 residues long. Trimming stripped 8 bases from V and 5 bases from J, with 21 bases between. CDR1 SQVTM and CDR2 ANQGSEA come from the germline V gene. The CDR3 protein is CSMETKDPWETQYF. The CDR3 DNA follows: TGCAGCATGGAGACAAAGGACCCATGGGAGACCCAGTACTTC.

The gene calls are TRBV7-3 and TRBJ2-5; D possibly corresponds to TRBD2 (5 bases). The CDR3 extends over 14 amino acids. V was trimmed by 5 bases and J by 0 bases, leaving 10 bases between them. In germline, CDR1 is SGHTA, CDR2 FQGTGA. CDR3 in amino acids: CASSPGMYQETQYF. The CDR3 DNA follows: TGTGCCAGCAGCCCCGGGATGTACCAAGAGACCCAGTACTTC. The whole variable domain, filled in from reference TRBV7-3 and TRBJ2-5, reads GAGVSQTPSNKVTEKGKYVELRCDPISGHTALYWYRQSLGQGPEFLIYFQGTGAADDSGLPNDRFFAVRPEGSVSTLKIQRTERGDSAVYLCASSPGMYQETQYFGPGTRLLVL.

This chain connects TRBV4-1 to TRBJ2-1, with a possible D match to TRBD1 (5 bases). Germline V gene data show CDR1 as MGHRA and CDR2 as YSYEKL. The ends were cut back, 6 bases at V and 8 bases at J, with 20 bases in the middle. The length of the CDR3 is 15 residues. CDR3 residues: CASSYGHPVNDEQFF. CDR3 nucleotides: TGCGCCAGCAGTTATGGACATCCCGTCAACGATGAGCAGTTCTTC.

The chain links TRBV6-5 to TRBJ1-2, with no clear D. Germline loops: CDR1 MNHEY, CDR2 SVGAGI. V lost 4 bases and J lost 4, with 13 bases in between. CDR3 length: 14 amino acids. CDR3 protein: CASSFAGRSYGYTF. DNA of the CDR3: TGTGCCAGCAGTTTTGCGGGTAGAAGCTATGGCTACACCTTC.

The chain's CDR3 is CASKDPAYEQYF. DNA for the CDR3: TGTGCCAGCAAGGACCCCGCGTACGAGCAGTACTTC. V gene TRBV6-2 or TRBV6-3 combines with J gene TRBJ2-7; no firm D call. This CDR3 spans 12 amino acids. The V end lost 7 bases, the J end lost 4 bases, and 11 bases lay between the germline ends. CDR1 is MNHEY and CDR2 is SVGEGT in the germline V gene.

This clonotype was found once. The chain is built from TRBV4-3 and TRBJ2-1; D might be TRBD1 or TRBD2, each matching 5 bases. The J call may not be correct, given that the DNA end is closer to TRBJ2-7. The germline V gene has CDR1 LGHNA and CDR2 YSLEER. The CDR3 extends over 14 amino acids. DNA for the CDR3: TGCGCCAGCAGCCAACGGGACCGATTTTACGAGCAGTACTTC. Its translation is CASSQRDRFYEQYF.

The gene calls are TRBV6-4 and TRBJ2-1, with D possibly called TRBD1 or TRBD2 (5 bases each). Looked up from germline, CDR1 is MRHNA and CDR2 is SNTAGT. The CDR3 totals 14 residues. V was trimmed by 4 bases and J by 6 bases, leaving 13 bases between them. The CDR3 bases are TGTGCCAGCAGTGCGGGACCCGGGGCCAATGAGCAGTTCTTC. Translation: CASSAGPGANEQFF.

The DNA of the CDR3 is TGCAGTGCTAGAGATTGGGTGCAGGCGCACAATGAGCAGTTCTTC. It yields the protein CSARDWVQAHNEQFF. This sequence joins TRBV20-1 and TRBJ2-1; no clear D gene. Germline CDR1 and CDR2: DFQATT and SNEGSKA (reference sequence). V lost 0 bases and J 5 bases, leaving 14 bases between the germline ends. The CDR3 length is 15 residues.

The chain uses TRBV11-2 and TRBJ2-5; 14 bases match TRBD2. The CDR3 spans 16 residues. CDR1 is SGHAT, CDR2 FQNNGV, per germline. The V segment lost 5 bases and the J segment 3 bases; nucleotides outside the gene matches: 5. CDR3 in amino acids: CASSPGLAGAEETQYF. CDR3 DNA sequence: TGTGCCAGCAGCCCGGGACTAGCGGGGGCGGAAGAGACCCAGTACTTC. Combining the CDR3 with reference TRBV11-2 and TRBJ2-5 gives the whole variable domain EAGVAQSPRYKIIEKRQSVAFWCNPISGHATLYWYQQILGQGPKLLIQFQNNGVVDDSQLPKDRFSAERLKGVDSTLKIQPAKLEDSAVYLCASSPGLAGAEETQYFGPGTRLLVL.

This clonotype was seen more than once but under ten times. The V gene is TRBV3-1, the J gene TRBJ2-4, with no clear D. Germline CDR1 reads LGHDT; CDR2 reads YNNKEL (reference sequence). V shed 1 base and J shed 13 bases, with 20 bases lying between them. The CDR3 loop spans 15 amino acids. CDR3 sequence reads: CASSQALGFTEEQYF. The CDR3 DNA sequence: TGTGCCAGCAGCCAAGCTCTGGGGTTTACGGAAGAGCAGTACTTC. The whole variable domain, remainder taken from reference TRBV3-1 and TRBJ2-4, is DTAVSQTPKYLVTQMGNDKSIKCEQNLGHDTMYWYKQDSKKFLKIMFSYNNKELIINETVPNRFSPKSPDKAHLNLHINSLELGDSAVYFCASSQALGFTEEQYFGAGTRLSVL.

The V and J genes are TRBV6-2 or TRBV6-3 and TRBJ2-1; TRBD2 might be the D (6 bases). Germline CDR1 and CDR2: MNHEY and SVGEGT. There are 16 residues in the CDR3. V was pared by 0 bases and J by 5 bases, with 14 bases between. The CDR3 sequence: CASSYSTWGDHNEQFF. As DNA, the CDR3 is TGTGCCAGCAGTTACTCGACGTGGGGGGACCACAATGAGCAGTTCTTC.

The chain is built from TRBV7-2 and TRBJ2-7, with TRBD2 matching over 7 bases. The CDR3 has 17 residues. Germline V CDR1 and CDR2: SGHTA, FQGNSA. V gave up 5 bases and J gave up 0 bases; unmatched junction bases: 13. CDR3 region: CASSLGMGLAASYEQYF. In DNA form, the CDR3 reads TGTGCCAGCAGCCTGGGGATGGGTCTAGCGGCCTCCTACGAGCAGTACTTC.

Turning to this clonotype: The junction departs from germline at one end; a sequencing error may be responsible. The V and J genes are TRBV12-3 or TRBV12-4 and TRBJ1-1, with TRBD1 matching 10 bases. The CDR3 contains 13 residues. As DNA, the CDR3 is TGTGCTAGCAGGACAGGGGGGAACACTGAAGCTTTCTTT. This sequence encodes CASRTGGNTEAFF.

The V and J genes are TRBV20-1 and TRBJ1-6; D not resolved. The V and J ends lost 0 bases and 8 bases respectively, with 11 bases between them. The CDR3 covers 14 residues. The germline V gene encodes CDR1 DFQATT and CDR2 SNEGSKA (reference sequence). CDR3 protein: CSARDRGRHSPLHF. The CDR3 DNA reads TGCAGTGCTAGAGATCGTGGCAGACATTCACCCCTCCACTTT.